Below are 21 T cell receptor beta chains sequenced from a single sample in a study of CD8 T cells in Susac syndrome. With random hexamers, roughly 0.45 to 1 ug RNA was reverse transcribed. TCRdb itself ran the immunoSEQ multiplex PCR reads through MiXCR, one entry per CDR3 protein. The sample yields about 22,000 distinct CDR3 sequences, about 92% seen once. The source material was CD8+ T cells from PBMCs. The receptors derive from a human donor in good health.

The rearrangement joins TRBV27 to TRBJ1-5, with a possible D match to TRBD1 (5 bases). The V gene's germline CDR1 is MNHEY and CDR2 SMNVEV (reference sequence). The V gene lost 5 bases and the J gene lost 4 bases, with 12 bases spanning the gap. The CDR3 spans 14 residues. The CDR3 coding sequence is TGTGCCAGCAGTCGCCGGGGCGAAAATCAGCCCCAGCATTTT. This encodes CASSRRGENQPQHF.

This clonotype has only one observation. V and J are TRBV9 and TRBJ2-1; a possible D gene is TRBD2 (6 bases). Germline V lookup: CDR1 SGDLS, CDR2 YYNGEE. V lost 3 bases and J 8 bases, leaving 12 bases between the germline ends. This CDR3 region has 13 residues. In nucleotides, the CDR3 is TGTGCCAGCAGCGCCTCGGGGGTCCATGAGCAGTTCTTC. Its protein product is CASSASGVHEQFF.

V gene TRBV4-3 combines with J gene TRBJ1-1; D unclear. The germline gives CDR1 LGHNA, CDR2 YSLEER. Deletions cut 1 base from V and 4 bases from J, with 13 bases between. This CDR3 is built from 15 residues. The CDR3 DNA reads as TGCGCCAGCAGCCAAGGCACTTCGGCGGGCACTGAAGCTTTCTTT. As protein: CASSQGTSAGTEAFF.

The chain carries TRBV2 and TRBJ2-1; D is unresolved. The V end was cut by 4 bases, the J end by 0 bases, with 13 bases between. Germline lookup yields CDR1 SNHLY and CDR2 FYNNEI. CDR3 length: 16 amino acids. CDR3 loop: CASSVPADSSYNEQFF. The CDR3 DNA is TGTGCCAGCAGTGTCCCCGCGGATAGCTCCTACAATGAGCAGTTCTTC.

In this sample, this clonotype turned up once. This chain links TRBV7-9 with TRBJ1-5; the D gene is possibly TRBD1 (6 bases). V gave up 3 bases and J gave up 0 bases, with 6 bases separating them. CDR3 length: 14 residues. Germline V gives CDR1 SEHNR, CDR2 FQNEAQ (reference sequence). CDR3: CASSLDSSNQPQHF. DNA of the CDR3: TGTGCCAGCAGCTTGGACAGTAGCAATCAGCCCCAGCATTTT.

This chain connects TRBV6-6 to TRBJ1-1; D call uncertain. Germline V gene sequence: CDR1 MNHNY, CDR2 SVGAGI (reference sequence). CDR3 length equals 15 residues. V was cut by 6 bases and J by 1 base, with 15 bases left in between. The CDR3 protein is CASSPAPGSNTEAFF. CDR3 nucleotides: TGTGCCAGCAGCCCAGCCCCGGGGTCGAACACTGAAGCTTTCTTT.

The gene calls are TRBV6-5 and TRBJ2-7; possible D gene TRBD1, 6 bases. Germline lookup yields CDR1 MNHEY and CDR2 SVGAGI. V shed 0 bases and J shed 1 base, with 13 bases lying between them. The CDR3 totals 16 residues. The CDR3 reads CASSYSSLGASYEQYF. The CDR3 region has the DNA TGTGCCAGCAGTTACTCTTCTTTGGGGGCGTCCTACGAGCAGTACTTC.

V usage is TRBV29-1 and J usage is TRBJ2-1; 10 bases fit TRBD2. V trimming: 5 bases; J trimming: 5 bases; junction bases outside the gene matches: 6. Germline loops: CDR1 SQVTM, CDR2 ANQGSEA. This CDR3 spans 14 amino acids. CDR3 residues: CSVNERGGHNEQFF. The DNA for the CDR3 is TGCAGCGTTAACGAGCGGGGGGGCCACAATGAGCAGTTCTTC.

Here the CDR3 DNA reads TGTGCCAGCAGCGACGGGGGCGGGGGGTATGGCTACACCTTC. It specifies CASSDGGGGYGYTF. The J gene is TRBJ1-2, the V gene TRBV7-9, with D possibly TRBD1 on 6 matching bases. Trimming cost V 5 bases and J 5 bases, with 15 bases left between them. The CDR3 extends over 14 amino acids. Per germline, CDR1 SEHNR and CDR2 FQNEAQ (reference sequence). Full variable domain (missing parts from reference TRBV7-9 and TRBJ1-2): DTGVSQNPRHKITKRGQNVTFRCDPISEHNRLYWYRQTLGQGPEFLTYFQNEAQLEKSRLLSDRFSAERPKGSFSTLEIQRTEQGDSAMYLCASSDGGGGYGYTFGSGTRLTVV.

The chain joins TRBV9 to TRBJ2-3; 10 bases align to TRBD2. The J segment lost 4 bases and the V segment lost 0 bases, leaving 2 bases of the junction unmatched. The CDR3 sequence is 15 residues long. From germline, CDR1 is SGDLS and CDR2 YYNGEE. The CDR3 loop reads CASSVGLAGSDTQYF. For the CDR3, the DNA is TGTGCCAGCAGCGTAGGACTAGCGGGTTCAGATACGCAGTATTTT. Drawing the rest from reference TRBV9 and TRBJ2-3, the complete variable domain is DSGVTQTPKHLITATGQRVTLRCSPRSGDLSVYWYQQSLDQGLQFLIQYYNGEERAKGNILERFSAQQFPDLHSELNLSSLELGDSALYFCASSVGLAGSDTQYFGPGTRLTVL.

This sequence joins TRBV19 and TRBJ2-3; tentatively, D is TRBD1 or TRBD2 (6 bases each). The CDR3 consists of 16 residues. Germline V gene sequence: CDR1 LNHDA, CDR2 SQIVND (reference sequence). V lost 1 base, J lost 3 bases, and 14 bases lay in between. DNA for the CDR3: TGTGCCAGTAGTATAGTCCGGGGGCCTGGAACAGATACGCAGTATTTT. Protein product: CASSIVRGPGTDTQYF.

J is TRBJ2-1 and V is TRBV27; 8 bases agree with TRBD1. This CDR3 is 16 amino acids long. The germline gives CDR1 MNHEY, CDR2 SMNVEV (reference sequence). The ends lost 5 bases at V and 2 bases at J; junction bases unmatched: 8. The chain's CDR3 is CASSEGTGVPYNEQFF. The DNA for the CDR3 is TGTGCCAGCAGTGAGGGGACAGGAGTCCCCTACAATGAGCAGTTCTTC.

J is TRBJ1-1 and V is TRBV2, with TRBD1 matching over 7 bases. J was trimmed by 6 bases and V by 6 bases; bases with no gene match: 13. CDR3 length equals 15 residues. The V gene's germline CDR1 is SNHLY and CDR2 FYNNEI. The CDR3 here is CASREPTGRMAEAFF. The DNA for the CDR3 is TGTGCCAGCAGGGAACCGACAGGGAGGATGGCTGAAGCTTTCTTT.

This chain joins TRBV4-1 and TRBJ2-7; D is possibly TRBD1 or TRBD2 (5 bases each). Deletions cut 4 bases from V and 3 bases from J, with 10 bases between. This CDR3 contains 13 residues. Germline CDR1 and CDR2: MGHRA and YSYEKL. The CDR3 bases are TGCGCCAGCAGCCGCCGGGACGGCTACGAGCAGTACTTC. Translating gives CASSRRDGYEQYF.

This chain uses TRBV12-3 or TRBV12-4 with TRBJ2-3, with D perhaps assigned TRBD1 or TRBD2 (6 bases each). Deletions cut 1 base from V and 7 bases from J, with 12 bases between. The CDR3 length is 14 residues. CDR3 protein: CASSLEEGGYTQYF. The CDR3 DNA reads as TGTGCCAGCAGTTTAGAAGAGGGGGGCTATACGCAGTATTTT.

J is TRBJ2-4 and V is TRBV14; D call uncertain. Deletions cut 1 base from V and 6 bases from J, with 10 bases between. Germline V gene data show CDR1 as SGHDN and CDR2 as FVKESK. This CDR3 spans 14 amino acids. The chain's CDR3 is CASSQGGWRNIQYF. The CDR3 DNA reads TGTGCCAGCAGCCAAGGAGGTTGGAGAAACATTCAGTACTTC.

V gene TRBV4-3 combines with J gene TRBJ1-1, with D tentatively TRBD1 (5 bases). The CDR3 extends over 15 amino acids. Germline lookup yields CDR1 LGHNA and CDR2 YSLEER. V was trimmed by 1 base and J by 6 bases, leaving 15 bases between them. This chain's CDR3 is CASSQGGWGDPEAFF. In DNA form, the CDR3 reads TGCGCCAGCAGCCAAGGGGGCTGGGGGGACCCTGAAGCTTTCTTT.

This chain joins TRBV12-3 or TRBV12-4 and TRBJ2-3; 9 bases map to TRBD2. V trimming: 3 bases; J trimming: 5 bases; junction bases outside the gene matches: 9. The CDR3 consists of 16 residues. CDR3 sequence reads: CASSLRGGAQGDTQYF. Written as DNA, the CDR3 is TGTGCCAGCAGTTTGCGCGGGGGGGCCCAGGGAGATACGCAGTATTTT.

This chain joins TRBV10-3 and TRBJ2-5; 12 positions agree with TRBD2. V dropped 5 bases and J dropped 5; count of bases not matched to a gene: 12. This CDR3 region has 17 residues. Germline values: CDR1 ENHRY, CDR2 SYGVKD. This CDR3 reads CAISSLPSGGAGETQYF. CDR3 sequence (DNA): TGTGCCATCAGTTCCCTCCCTAGCGGGGGGGCGGGCGAGACCCAGTACTTC.

CDR3 coding DNA: TGTGCCAGCAGTTTATGGCTAGCGGGGGGCAATGAGCAGTTCTTC. Protein product: CASSLWLAGGNEQFF. The chain uses TRBV27 and TRBJ2-1; 11 bases agree with TRBD2. The CDR3 runs 15 residues. Germline-derived CDR1 and CDR2 are MNHEY and SMNVEV (reference sequence). J gave up 6 bases and V 1 base, and 2 bases lay outside the gene matches.

This clonotype was seen more than once but under ten times. The genes are TRBV7-9 and TRBJ1-4; TRBD1 matches 10 bases. Looked up from germline, CDR1 is SEHNR and CDR2 is FQNEAQ (reference sequence). The CDR3 spans 16 residues. Trimming at V came to 2 bases and at J to 6 bases, leaving 6 bases not matched to a gene. CDR3 sequence reads: CASSLSADRGYEKLFF. The CDR3 DNA reads as TGTGCCAGCAGCTTATCAGCGGACAGGGGGTATGAAAAACTGTTTTTT.